Below, 2 T cell receptor beta chains from the same sample are listed, as sequenced in a study of control samples from healthy donors and cancer patients. Data came from immunoSEQ multiplex PCR; TCRdb stores just in-frame clones and leaves some out. This sample has roughly 450,000 clones; 80% to 95% occur once, and the top ten carry 5.5% to 7.5%. The sequenced sample consisted of PBMCs. The receptors originated from a man aged 40-55 years with head and neck cancer.

This rearrangement joins TRBV11-3 to TRBJ2-2; no reliable D call. V lost 6 bases to trimming and J lost 3 bases, with 8 bases between them. The CDR3 has 13 amino acids. Germline CDR1 is SGHNT and CDR2 is YENEEA. The CDR3: CASRNQYTGELFF. CDR3 coding DNA: TGTGCCAGCAGGAACCAGTACACCGGGGAGCTGTTTTTT.

The CDR3 loop reads CASSSGQNTEAFF. The CDR3 DNA sequence: TGTGCCAGCAGTTCGGGACAGAACACTGAAGCTTTCTTT. The chain carries TRBV6-5 and TRBJ1-1; possibly TRBD1 for D (6 bases). Germline V lookup: CDR1 MNHEY, CDR2 SVGAGI. The germline V and J ends were trimmed by 4 bases and 1 base, with 7 bases remaining between them. The CDR3 runs to 13 residues.